This T cell receptor (beta chain) was sequenced in a study of control samples from healthy donors and cancer patients (dated by TCRdb to 2019 to 2021). Receptor libraries were prepared by the immunoSEQ multiplex PCR assay. TCRdb provides this immuneACCESS table in a form limited to in-frame rearrangements. Some clones are lacking; in checked studies, under half of them reflect an unresolved V gene, and why the rest are absent is not known. The sample profile shows under 70,000 clones; more than 95% of them were found once. The ten biggest clones cover less than 1.1% of the sample. The CDR3 numbers 16 residues from cysteine through phenylalanine. This entry keeps only the CDR3 DNA: 48 bases, framed from base 1. Between the V and J ends, shortened by 0 bases and 0 bases respectively, the junction contains 12 bases. The CDR1 and CDR2 encoded by the germline V gene are SGDLS and YYNGEE. Details on this clone: No cognate antigen has been identified for it. There are no base qualities to consult, and no much larger clone falls within one base.

The sequencing input was blood. The chain joins TRBV9 to TRBJ1-2, and the D gene may be TRBD1, 5 bases matching. This clonotype was obtained from a woman under 30 in good health. The CDR3 has the sequence CASSVGTGTANYGYTF. The DNA sequence reads TGTGCCAGCAGCGTAGGTACCGGGACGGCTAACTATGGCTACACCTTC. Extended through the reference TRBV9 and TRBJ1-2 proteins, this CDR3 yields the full variable domain: DSGVTQTPKHLITATGQRVTLRCSPRSGDLSVYWYQQSLDQGLQFLIQYYNGEERAKGNILERFSAQQFPDLHSELNLSSLELGDSALYFCASSVGTGTANYGYTFGSGTRLTVV.